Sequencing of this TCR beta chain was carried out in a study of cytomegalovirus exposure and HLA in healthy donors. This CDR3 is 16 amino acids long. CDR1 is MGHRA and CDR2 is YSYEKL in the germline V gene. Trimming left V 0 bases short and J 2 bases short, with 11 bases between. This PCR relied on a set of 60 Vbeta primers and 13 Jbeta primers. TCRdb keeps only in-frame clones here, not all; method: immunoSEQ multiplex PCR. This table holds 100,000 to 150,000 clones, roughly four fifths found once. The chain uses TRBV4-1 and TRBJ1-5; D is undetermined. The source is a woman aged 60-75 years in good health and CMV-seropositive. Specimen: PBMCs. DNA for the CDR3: TGCGCCAGCAGCCAAGAGCCTCCGGAGGGCAATCAGCCCCAGCATTTT. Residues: CASSQEPPEGNQPQHF.